This record concerns one T cell receptor beta chain sequence. Enrollment of patients from Seattle took place during active infection, with longitudinal follow-up. The sample comes from a study of blood T cell repertoires in COVID-19. About the research overall: COVID-19 samples from acute and convalescent phases originated in the United States, Italy and Spain. PBMCs, B-cell-depleted T cells, or T cells provided the cDNA or gDNA that made up the material.

Original processing methods: Reference gene primers were amplified, and this amplification served to estimate nucleated cell counts. Clones were sequenced by immunoSEQ multiplex PCR, and TCRdb holds only the in-frame ones, with some missing. From that table come the V and J calls and clone size; the DNA was used to work out D and trimming. This table holds about 130,000 clones, approximately 85% found once. CDR3 size: 11 residues. The ends were cut back, 0 bases at V and 13 bases at J, with 10 bases in the middle. From germline, CDR1 is MDHEN and CDR2 SYDVKM. The sequenced material came from peripheral blood. V gene TRBV28 combines with J gene TRBJ2-7, with TRBD1 as a possible D gene (5 bases). This sequence originates from a man aged 25-40 years with COVID-19, enrolled during active disease. For the CDR3, the DNA is TGTGCCAGCAGTTTATGGGACACTATCTACTTC. It codes for CASSLWDTIYF.